Listed below are T cell receptor beta chains from one sample, sequenced in a study of T-cell memory formation after mild COVID-19. In TCRdb, the 5' RACE reads were re-called with MiXCR into one record per CDR3 protein. The sample has a few hundred thousand distinct CDR3 sequences, about 17% seen once. Specimen: PBMCs or a T cell subset sorted from them (not recorded which). The receptors stem from a man between 18 and 29 years old who had mild COVID-19 (a few samples of this study predate the infection). Cell type and time point are not known. Each CDR3 is given with its conserved first and last residue. D genes are given only for firm matches. Some rows mark clone size as missing; the rest say once, few, many or name a class of expanded clone.

j_gene: TRBJ2-5; d_gene: -; v_gene: TRBV5-1; len: 15; abundance: few; CDR3aa: CASSLVGTLQETQYF; CDR3nt: TGCGCCAGCAGCTTAGTCGGGACCCTCCAAGAGACCCAGTACTTC
j_gene: TRBJ1-1; d_gene: -; v_gene: TRBV5-5; len: 15; abundance: few; CDR3aa: CASSLGTSLRTEAFF; CDR3nt: TGTGCCAGCAGCTTGGGGACATCGCTGAGGACTGAAGCTTTCTTT
j_gene: TRBJ2-7; d_gene: TRBD1; v_gene: TRBV10-3; len: 15; abundance: -; CDR3aa: CAISESGTETYEQYF; CDR3nt: TGTGCCATCAGTGAGTCGGGGACAGAGACCTACGAGCAGTACTTC
j_gene: TRBJ2-1; d_gene: -; v_gene: TRBV5-1; len: 16; abundance: -; CDR3aa: CASRPTRGWVYNEQFF; CDR3nt: TGCGCCAGCCGGCCTACCCGAGGGTGGGTCTACAATGAGCAGTTCTTC
j_gene: TRBJ1-5; d_gene: TRBD1; v_gene: TRBV5-1; len: 17; abundance: -; CDR3aa: CASSLGGTGYSNQPQHF; CDR3nt: TGCGCCAGCAGCTTGGGGGGGACAGGGTACAGCAATCAGCCCCAGCATTTT
j_gene: TRBJ1-1; d_gene: -; v_gene: TRBV7-6; len: 11; abundance: -; CDR3aa: CASSQGSSAFF; CDR3nt: TGTGCCAGCAGCCAAGGGTCGTCGGCTTTCTTT
j_gene: TRBJ2-1; d_gene: TRBD2; v_gene: TRBV7-2; len: 15; abundance: -; CDR3aa: CASSFSGGAADEQFF; CDR3nt: TGTGCCAGCAGCTTTAGCGGGGGGGCGGCGGATGAGCAGTTCTTC
j_gene: TRBJ2-5; d_gene: -; v_gene: TRBV7-9; len: 13; abundance: many; CDR3aa: CASSLVVGETQYF; CDR3nt: TGTGCCAGCAGCTTAGTTGTGGGGGAGACCCAGTACTTC
j_gene: TRBJ2-5; d_gene: TRBD1; v_gene: TRBV5-1; len: 15; abundance: few; CDR3aa: CASSSTGGAGETQYF; CDR3nt: TGCGCCAGCAGTTCGACAGGGGGCGCAGGAGAGACCCAGTACTTC
j_gene: TRBJ2-1; d_gene: TRBD1; v_gene: TRBV7-2; len: 15; abundance: few; CDR3aa: CASSLDGQGWDEQFF; CDR3nt: TGTGCCAGCAGCCTCGACGGACAGGGTTGGGATGAGCAGTTCTTC
j_gene: TRBJ2-5; d_gene: -; v_gene: TRBV2; len: 15; abundance: -; CDR3aa: CASSEDGASQETQYF; CDR3nt: TGTGCCAGCAGTGAAGACGGTGCCAGCCAAGAGACCCAGTACTTC
j_gene: TRBJ1-2; d_gene: -; v_gene: TRBV20-1; len: 15; abundance: few; CDR3aa: CSARSRGTDDYGYTF; CDR3nt: TGCAGTGCTAGAAGTCGGGGAACCGATGACTATGGCTACACCTTC
j_gene: TRBJ1-4; d_gene: TRBD1; v_gene: TRBV2; len: 15; abundance: few; CDR3aa: CATTSGDSENEKLFF; CDR3nt: TGTGCCACCACGAGCGGGGACAGCGAAAATGAAAAACTGTTTTTT